Below, one T cell receptor (beta chain) is given with its context. Its specificity is unknown. CDR1 and CDR2 (germline): LGHDT, YNNKEL (reference sequence). CDR3 length: 14 amino acids. J was trimmed by 6 bases and V by 4 bases; bases with no gene match: 9. This entry belongs to a study of T cell responses to AZD1222 COVID-19 vaccine. Data came from immunoSEQ multiplex PCR; TCRdb stores just in-frame clones and leaves some out. The sample comprises some 66,000 clones, 80% to 90% of which are singletons, and around 30% rests with the top ten. General study results and limits: The peak T cell response came first, and repertoires were sampled only after it. The breadth and depth of Spike-specific TCRs increased once two AZD1222 doses had been given.

This TCR was sampled from an adult who received the AZD1222 COVID-19 vaccine. The V gene is TRBV3-1 (or the pseudogene TRBV3-2), the J gene TRBJ2-7; 7 positions match TRBD2. The sample here was peripheral blood, taken 28 days after the second AZD1222 dose. The CDR3 DNA follows: TGTGCCAGCAGCCCCACGACTAGCCGGAGCGAGCAGTACTTC. Translated, it gives CASSPTTSRSEQYF.